The text below deals with one TCR beta chain. Its antigen remains unidentified. Sequencing used immunoSEQ multiplex PCR; TCRdb keeps in-frame clones, though not all of them. The sample includes fewer than 70,000 clones, around four fifths of them seen just once. The sample is drawn from a study of OX40 agonist ivuxolimab in advanced cancers. The study, taken as a whole, reports: At 0.1 to 3.0 mg/kg, CD4+ and CD8+ blood T cells expanded clonally by week 6. Among the least clonally expanded were partial responders at 0.1-3.0 mg/kg.

In germline, CDR1 is SGHAT, CDR2 FQNNGV. There are 14 residues in the CDR3. The V gene lost 3 bases and the J gene lost 4 bases, with 13 bases spanning the gap. The sequencing used CD4+ or CD8+ T cells sorted from blood, collected in a trial of the OX40 agonist ivuxolimab. V usage is TRBV11-2 and J usage is TRBJ2-7; tentative D call: TRBD1 (6 bases). This clonotype originated in an adult with an advanced solid tumor such as melanoma, head and neck, liver or kidney cancer. The CDR3 region has the DNA TGTGCCAGCAGCTTTAGCACAGACAGGTACGAGCAGTACTTC. It specifies CASSFSTDRYEQYF.